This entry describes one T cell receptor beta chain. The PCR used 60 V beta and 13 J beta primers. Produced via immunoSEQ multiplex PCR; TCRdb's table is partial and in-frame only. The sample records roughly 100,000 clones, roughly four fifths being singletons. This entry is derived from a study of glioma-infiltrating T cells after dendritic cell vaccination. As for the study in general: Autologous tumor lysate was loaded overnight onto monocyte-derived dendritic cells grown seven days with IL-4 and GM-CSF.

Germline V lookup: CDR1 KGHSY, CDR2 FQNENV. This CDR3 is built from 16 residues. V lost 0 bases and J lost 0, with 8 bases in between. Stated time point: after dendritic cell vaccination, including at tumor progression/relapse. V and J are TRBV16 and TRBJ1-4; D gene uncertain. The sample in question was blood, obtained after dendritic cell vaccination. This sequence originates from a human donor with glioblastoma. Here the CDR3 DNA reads TGTGCCAGCAGCCAATCTCGACGGGCAACTAATGAAAAACTGTTTTTT. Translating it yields CASSQSRRATNEKLFF.